This TCR beta chain derives from a study of CD8+ T cells in alopecia areata. Study-level findings and limits: Any link of baseline CD8+ expansion to response, resting on one nonresponder, remains uncertain.

This clone has just one count. Its specificity is unknown. Treatment specified: oral pan-JAK inhibitor, 5-10 mg twice daily. The V segment lost 6 bases and the J segment 3 bases; nucleotides outside the gene matches: 5. This CDR3 spans 13 amino acids. CDR1 and CDR2 (germline): GTSNPN, SVGIG (reference sequence). It was cDNA, reverse transcribed from extracted RNA, that served as the sequencing template. Repertoires were generated with immunoSEQ multiplex PCR, while TCRdb's copy carries only in-frame clones and drops some. The data hold about 160,000 clones, with under 70% observed a single time. The rearrangement uses TRBV30 and TRBJ1-1, with TRBD1 matching 9 bases. This TCR came from a human donor with alopecia areata. This specimen was CD4+ T cells sorted from blood, taken at week 4, from a patient treated with tofacitinib. The CDR3 nucleotides read TGTGCCTGCGCCGGACAGGGGTACACTGAAGCTTTCTTT. It encodes CACAGQGYTEAFF.